These T cell receptor beta chains were read from a single sample in a study of T cell responses to AZD1222 COVID-19 vaccine. Method: immunoSEQ multiplex PCR; TCRdb's copy keeps in-frame clones and lacks some. The sample lists 100,000 to 150,000 clones; 65% to 90% were seen once. Sequencing was performed on peripheral blood, taken on day 0 of AZD1222 vaccination. These receptors originate from an adult in good health. Each CDR3 is given with its conserved first and last residue. Fields, in order: V gene, J gene, CDR3 length, clone size, D gene, CDR3 protein, CDR3 DNA. A D gene is named only where the DNA matches it firmly. Part of the rows lack a size; the others show once, few, many or a class for expanded clones.

TRBV24-1	TRBJ2-5	15	.	TRBD1	CATSDPGQGKKTQYF	TGTGCCACCAGTGACCCCGGACAGGGCAAAAAGACCCAGTACTTC
TRBV9	TRBJ1-4	15	.	.	CASSVAGATNEKLFF	TGTGCCAGCAGCGTAGCCGGGGCAACTAATGAAAAACTGTTTTTT
TRBV5-1	TRBJ2-7	15	.	TRBD1	CASSHRDRVGVEQYF	TGCGCCAGCAGCCACCGGGACAGGGTGGGTGTTGAGCAGTACTTC
TRBV2	TRBJ2-7	14	once	.	CASIPTQGEGEQYF	TGTGCCAGCATCCCGACACAGGGGGAGGGGGAGCAGTACTTC
TRBV2	TRBJ2-7	11	few	.	CATRDFYEQYF	TGTGCCACCCGGGACTTTTACGAGCAGTACTTC
TRBV27	TRBJ2-4	15	.	.	CASSFWGVAKNIQYF	TGTGCCAGCAGTTTTTGGGGGGTAGCCAAAAACATTCAGTACTTC
TRBV6-5	TRBJ2-7	14	few	TRBD1	CASSYSRGLYEQYF	TGTGCCAGCAGTTACTCGAGGGGGCTCTACGAGCAGTACTTC
TRBV30	TRBJ1-5	13	.	.	CAWSESSNQPQHF	TGTGCCTGGAGTGAGTCTAGCAATCAGCCCCAGCATTTT
TRBV6-5	TRBJ1-1	16	.	TRBD1	CASSYLKGQARTEAFF	TGTGCCAGCAGTTACCTTAAGGGACAGGCTCGAACTGAAGCTTTCTTT
TRBV7-9	TRBJ1-5	13	.	.	CASSLQGNQPQHF	TGTGCCAGCAGCTTACAGGGCAATCAGCCCCAGCATTTT
TRBV12-3/TRBV12-4	TRBJ1-2	13	.	.	CASTPDEGHGYTF	TGTGCCAGCACCCCAGACGAGGGCCATGGCTACACCTTC
TRBV19	TRBJ2-5	15	.	TRBD2	CASSRSAGGQETQYF	TGTGCCAGTAGTAGATCAGCGGGGGGACAAGAGACCCAGTACTTC
TRBV11-3	TRBJ2-1	15	.	TRBD1	CASSSATGAGNEQFF	TGTGCCAGCAGCTCAGCGACAGGGGCTGGGAATGAGCAGTTCTTC
TRBV2	TRBJ1-2	13	few	.	CASSNSGVGGYTF	TGTGCCAGCAGCAATTCAGGGGTAGGAGGCTACACCTTC
TRBV5-1	TRBJ2-1	14	.	.	CASSLVAGSNEQFF	TGCGCCAGCAGCTTGGTGGCGGGGTCCAATGAGCAGTTCTTC
TRBV2	TRBJ1-5	13	.	TRBD1	CASMGQGGQPQHF	TGTGCCAGCATGGGACAGGGAGGGCAGCCCCAGCATTTT
TRBV20-1	TRBJ2-3	15	once	TRBD1	CSASPDRGQIDTQYF	TGCAGTGCTAGTCCGGACAGGGGGCAAATAGATACGCAGTATTTT
TRBV6-5	TRBJ1-1	15	.	.	CASSSDPGGRTEAFF	TGTGCCAGCAGTTCCGACCCAGGTGGGAGGACTGAAGCTTTCTTT
TRBV5-8	TRBJ2-1	16	.	TRBD2	CASSFRLAGPRRGSFF	TGTGCCAGCAGCTTCCGGTTAGCGGGGCCCCGGAGAGGGTCGTTCTTC
TRBV5-1	TRBJ1-6	12	.	.	CASSLGYPPLHF	TGCGCCAGCAGCTTGGGGTACCCACCCCTCCACTTT
TRBV7-2	TRBJ2-7	15	.	.	CASSPGLLSSYEQYF	TGTGCCAGCAGCCCCGGCCTACTGAGCTCCTACGAGCAGTACTTC
TRBV20-1	TRBJ2-1	11	.	.	CSGLVHNEQFF	TGCAGTGGACTGGTACACAATGAGCAGTTCTTC
TRBV5-4	TRBJ2-1	18	few	TRBD1	CASSPQGTGPLSRNEQFF	TGTGCCAGCAGCCCCCAAGGGACAGGGCCCCTGTCGAGGAATGAGCAGTTCTTC
TRBV28	TRBJ2-7	15	.	.	CASSLTRERDHEQYF	TGTGCCAGCAGTTTGACCCGAGAGAGGGACCACGAGCAGTACTTC
TRBV5-5	TRBJ1-3	15	.	.	CASSLAPYSGNTIYF	TGTGCCAGCAGCTTGGCCCCCTACTCTGGAAACACCATATATTTT
TRBV6-1	TRBJ1-2	14	few	.	CASSEGAAFYGYTF	TGTGCCAGCAGTGAGGGGGCGGCGTTCTATGGCTACACCTTC
TRBV2	TRBJ2-3	16	once	TRBD2	CASSVGSGAGGDTQYF	TGTGCCAGCAGTGTTGGTAGCGGGGCGGGTGGAGATACGCAGTATTTT
TRBV4-3	TRBJ1-6	15	.	.	CASSGILSYNSPLHF	TGCGCCAGCAGCGGGATCCTCTCCTATAATTCACCCCTCCACTTT
TRBV6-1	TRBJ2-1	15	.	.	CASSGEVGSYNEQFF	TGTGCCAGCAGTGGGGAGGTGGGGTCCTACAATGAGCAGTTCTTC
TRBV12-5	TRBJ2-3	12	.	.	CASGFGADTQYF	TGTGCTAGTGGTTTTGGAGCAGATACGCAGTATTTT
TRBV6-2/TRBV6-3	TRBJ1-1	13	.	.	CASSWPGNTEAFF	TGTGCCAGCAGTTGGCCGGGAAACACTGAAGCTTTCTTT
TRBV7-9	TRBJ1-1	16	few	.	CASSGRRGDNQLEAFF	TGTGCCAGCAGTGGGAGGAGGGGCGACAACCAGCTTGAAGCTTTCTTT
TRBV27	TRBJ1-5	15	.	TRBD1	CASSLLGQVNQPQHF	TGTGCCAGCAGTTTATTAGGACAGGTTAATCAGCCCCAGCATTTT
TRBV3-1/TRBV3-2	TRBJ1-2	14	.	TRBD1	CASSLPGQVGGYTF	TGTGCCAGCAGCCTGCCTGGACAGGTTGGGGGCTACACCTTC
TRBV6-6	TRBJ1-1	13	.	.	CASSGERSTEAFF	TGTGCCTCCTCAGGGGAGAGGAGCACTGAAGCTTTCTTT
TRBV7-9	TRBJ2-1	14	.	.	CASSLPPPNNEQFF	TGTGCCAGCAGCCTCCCTCCCCCAAACAATGAGCAGTTCTTC
TRBV6-1	TRBJ1-1	15	.	.	CASSEGVGDNTEAFF	TGTGCCAGCAGTGAAGGGGTGGGGGACAACACTGAAGCTTTCTTT
TRBV28	TRBJ1-2	16	.	TRBD1	CASSLLGTASNYGYTF	TGTGCCAGCAGTTTACTTGGGACAGCCTCTAACTATGGCTACACCTTC
TRBV6-1	TRBJ2-7	13	.	.	CASSERQSGEQYF	TGTGCCAGCAGTGAAAGGCAGTCGGGGGAGCAGTACTTC
TRBV9	TRBJ1-3	16	.	TRBD1	CASSVEQGTRGNTIYF	TGTGCCAGCAGCGTAGAACAGGGGACGAGGGGAAACACCATATATTTT
TRBV2	TRBJ1-6	15	.	.	CASSERTDYNSPLHF	TGTGCCAGCAGTGAACGTACGGATTATAATTCACCCCTCCACTTT
TRBV2	TRBJ1-5	14	.	.	CASTQTGNNQPQHF	TGTGCCAGCACCCAAACAGGGAACAATCAGCCCCAGCATTTT
TRBV18	TRBJ1-1	16	.	TRBD1	CASSPLQGVHYTEAFF	TGTGCCAGCTCACCATTGCAGGGGGTACATTACACTGAAGCTTTCTTT
TRBV3-1/TRBV3-2	TRBJ1-1	13	.	.	CASSPPGNTEAFF	TGTGCCAGCAGCCCCCCAGGGAACACTGAAGCTTTCTTT
TRBV25-1	TRBJ2-1	14	.	.	CATLGRGPYNEQFF	TGTGCCACCCTGGGGCGGGGGCCGTACAATGAGCAGTTCTTC